What follows are 24 T cell receptor beta chains derived from one specimen sequenced in a study of blood T cell repertoires in COVID-19. TCRdb keeps only in-frame clones here, not all; method: immunoSEQ multiplex PCR. The table shows a few hundred thousand clones, with just over 85% occurring only once. The sample consisted of PBMCs or T cells enriched from blood (not recorded which). Receptors originate from a woman in her forties with acute COVID-19.

This chain connects TRBV13 to TRBJ1-3; D ambiguous. V was clipped by 0 bases and J by 0 bases, with 12 bases between them. Germline V CDR1 and CDR2: PRHDT, FYEKMQ (reference sequence). This CDR3 region has 17 residues. The CDR3 spells CASSLGVAPSSGNTIYF. CDR3 DNA: TGTGCCAGCAGCTTAGGGGTTGCCCCGAGCTCTGGAAACACCATATATTTT.

The chain links TRBV3-1 (or the pseudogene TRBV3-2) to TRBJ1-3; TRBD1 agrees at 7 bases. The V gene's germline CDR1 is LGHDT and CDR2 YNNKEL (reference sequence). This CDR3 contains 16 residues. V shed 3 bases and J 3 bases; nucleotides not matched to a gene: 8. The CDR3 bases are TGTGCCAGCAGCCAGGTCACAGGGGTCCGTGGAAACACCATATATTTT. Translated: CASSQVTGVRGNTIYF.

The J gene is TRBJ2-3, the V gene TRBV6-5, with a weak D call TRBD2 (6 bases). Per germline, CDR1 MNHEY and CDR2 SVGAGI. The V end lost 6 bases, the J end lost 0 bases, and 7 bases lay between the germline ends. CDR3 length: 13 residues. The CDR3 protein is CASREGSTDTQYF. Written as DNA, the CDR3 is TGTGCCAGCAGGGAGGGAAGCACAGATACGCAGTATTTT.

The chain links TRBV9 to TRBJ2-1, with D possibly being TRBD1 (5 bases). CDR1 and CDR2 (germline): SGDLS, YYNGEE. Deletions cut 3 bases from V and 3 bases from J, with 10 bases between. The CDR3 contains 14 residues. The CDR3 sequence is CASSGGQRYNEQFF. The CDR3 region has the DNA TGTGCCAGCAGCGGGGGCCAGCGCTACAATGAGCAGTTCTTC.

There are a few counts of this clone. The chain joins TRBV18 to TRBJ2-7; D is possibly TRBD1 (6 bases). CDR1 and CDR2 from the germline V gene are KGHSH and LQKENI. V was trimmed by 8 bases and J by 5 bases, leaving 10 bases between them. The CDR3 runs to 11 residues. CDR3 protein: CASRTGHEQYF. The CDR3 DNA reads as TGTGCCAGCCGTACAGGGCACGAGCAGTACTTC.

This clone has just a few counts. The chain links TRBV2 to TRBJ2-5, with 9 bases aligning to TRBD2. After removal of 2 bases from V and 5 bases from J, the junction contained 9 bases not matched to a gene. The CDR3 covers 16 residues. From germline, CDR1 is SNHLY and CDR2 FYNNEI. The CDR3 DNA follows: TGTGCCAGCAGTGAAATTGGCGGGAGGGCCAGGGAGACCCAGTACTTC. This gives the protein CASSEIGGRARETQYF.

This clone was counted between two and nine times. The chain uses TRBV19 and TRBJ2-3; no clear D. Per germline, CDR1 LNHDA and CDR2 SQIVND (reference sequence). This CDR3 is 13 amino acids long. The V and J ends lost 6 bases and 0 bases respectively, with 7 bases between them. For the CDR3, the DNA is TGTGCCAGTAGGTCCGGTAGCACAGATACGCAGTATTTT. The encoded protein is CASRSGSTDTQYF.

J is TRBJ1-2 and V is TRBV20-1, with a weak D call TRBD1 (5 bases). Germline V CDR1 and CDR2: DFQATT, SNEGSKA (reference sequence). CDR3 length equals 11 residues. The V end was cut by 6 bases, the J end by 8 bases, with 13 bases between. The CDR3 sequence is CSARTPRGYTF. The CDR3 region has the DNA TGCAGTGCCAGGACACCACGGGGCTACACCTTC.

The chain has TRBV4-1 and TRBJ1-5, with D unresolved. The germline V gene encodes CDR1 MGHRA and CDR2 YSYEKL. Trimming took off 1 base at V and 1 base at J, with 8 bases between the two ends. This CDR3 contains 15 residues. CDR3 in amino acids: CASSQVYQSNQPQHF. CDR3 nucleotide sequence: TGCGCCAGCAGCCAAGTGTATCAGAGCAATCAGCCCCAGCATTTT.

The chain joins TRBV19 to TRBJ1-2; possible D gene TRBD1, 5 bases. Germline V gene sequence: CDR1 LNHDA, CDR2 SQIVND (reference sequence). This CDR3 has 14 residues. The V gene lost 3 bases and the J gene lost 5 bases, with 13 bases spanning the gap. The CDR3 spells CASSIGGVVYGYTF. CDR3 in DNA: TGTGCCAGTAGTATCGGGGGGGTCGTTTATGGCTACACCTTC.

This clone has only one observation. V usage is TRBV10-3 and J usage is TRBJ1-6; no clear D gene. The CDR3 loop spans 13 amino acids. Trimming pared 4 bases from V and 7 bases from J, leaving 8 bases between. Germline lookup yields CDR1 ENHRY and CDR2 SYGVKD. Written as DNA, the CDR3 is TGTGCCATCAGTGGTACAGAGAATTCACCCCTCCACTTT. Amino acids: CAISGTENSPLHF.

The chain combines TRBV9 with TRBJ2-3; 9 bases align to TRBD2. Germline CDR1 SGDLS, CDR2 YYNGEE. Trimming took 0 bases from V and 5 from J; bases not matched to a gene: 10. This CDR3 region has 17 residues. CDR3 region: CASSVVASGKGGDTQYF. The CDR3 nucleotides are TGTGCCAGCAGCGTAGTGGCTAGCGGGAAAGGAGGAGATACGCAGTATTTT.

CDR3 region: CASSPRGEGAVNTEAFF. CDR3 in DNA: TGTGCCAGCAGCCCACGAGGGGAGGGAGCCGTGAACACTGAAGCTTTCTTT. The chain is built from TRBV7-9 and TRBJ1-1; the D gene is possibly TRBD1 (5 bases). Germline V CDR1 and CDR2: SEHNR, FQNEAQ (reference sequence). The CDR3 runs 17 residues. Trimming removed 5 bases from V and 0 bases from J, with 19 bases in between.

The chain carries TRBV19 and TRBJ1-2; D may be TRBD1 (6 bases). CDR3 size: 13 residues. V was pared by 7 bases and J by 5 bases, with 14 bases between. Germline V gene lookup returns CDR1 LNHDA and CDR2 SQIVND (reference sequence). Here the CDR3 DNA reads TGTGCCAGTAAATCTGCGACAGGTTATGGCTACACCTTC. Amino acids: CASKSATGYGYTF.

The chain couples TRBV9 to TRBJ2-2; a possible D gene is TRBD1 (5 bases). Trimming removed 0 bases at V and 6 bases at J, with 6 bases between. This CDR3 is 13 amino acids long. CDR1 and CDR2 (germline): SGDLS, YYNGEE. The chain's CDR3 is CASSVEGSGELFF. In nucleotides, the CDR3 is TGTGCCAGCAGCGTAGAGGGGTCCGGGGAGCTGTTTTTT. Complete variable domain (other parts from reference TRBV9 and TRBJ2-2): DSGVTQTPKHLITATGQRVTLRCSPRSGDLSVYWYQQSLDQGLQFLIQYYNGEERAKGNILERFSAQQFPDLHSELNLSSLELGDSALYFCASSVEGSGELFFGEGSRLTVL.

This chain joins TRBV7-3 and TRBJ2-2, with a possible D match to TRBD2 (6 bases). V was trimmed by 3 bases and J by 4 bases, leaving 9 bases between them. This CDR3 is built from 14 residues. CDR1 is SGHTA, CDR2 FQGTGA, per germline. The CDR3 sequence is CASSLGLPTGELFF. The CDR3 nucleotides read TGTGCCAGCAGCTTGGGACTCCCCACCGGGGAGCTGTTTTTT. The whole variable domain, filled in from reference TRBV7-3 and TRBJ2-2, reads GAGVSQTPSNKVTEKGKYVELRCDPISGHTALYWYRQSLGQGPEFLIYFQGTGAADDSGLPNDRFFAVRPEGSVSTLKIQRTERGDSAVYLCASSLGLPTGELFFGEGSRLTVL.

The genes are TRBV3-1 (or the pseudogene TRBV3-2) and TRBJ2-4; D possibly corresponds to TRBD1 (5 bases). This CDR3 spans 12 amino acids. V lost 2 bases and J lost 11, with 10 bases in between. The germline V gene has CDR1 LGHDT and CDR2 YNNKEL (reference sequence). The CDR3 here is CASSQQTAFQYF. CDR3 in DNA: TGTGCCAGCAGCCAACAGACAGCCTTTCAGTACTTC.

The J gene is TRBJ1-2, the V gene TRBV27; 9 nucleotides agree with TRBD1. The germline CDR1 and CDR2 sequences are MNHEY and SMNVEV (reference sequence). V lost 5 bases to trimming and J lost 4 bases; unmatched junction nucleotides: 8. The CDR3 runs to 15 residues. The CDR3 loop reads CASSRNRGPGYGYTF. In DNA form, the CDR3 reads TGTGCCAGCAGTCGCAACAGGGGGCCGGGCTATGGCTACACCTTC.

V is TRBV7-6 and J is TRBJ2-1, with no clear D. The V gene's germline CDR1 is SGHVS and CDR2 FNYEAQ. The V gene lost 5 bases and the J gene lost 6 bases, with 23 bases spanning the gap. The CDR3 runs 17 residues. As DNA, the CDR3 is TGTGCCAGCAGCCTTAGTTATACGTCGGCGGATCCCAATGAGCAGTTCTTC. It translates to CASSLSYTSADPNEQFF.

The chain employs TRBV5-4 and TRBJ2-7; D is possibly TRBD2 (6 bases). CDR1 and CDR2 (germline): SGHNT, YYREEE (reference sequence). The CDR3 consists of 11 residues. V lost 7 bases and J 6 bases, leaving 11 bases between the germline ends. DNA of the CDR3: TGTGCCAGCCGGGGGTGGGGCGAGCAGTACTTC. Protein: CASRGWGEQYF.

The J gene is TRBJ2-7, the V gene TRBV7-2, with 11 bases aligning to TRBD1. The germline V gene encodes CDR1 SGHTA and CDR2 FQGNSA. CDR3 length: 17 amino acids. Unmatched junction bases numbered 9, after V lost 5 bases and J lost 0 bases. The CDR3 protein is CASSPRRTGGGSYEQYF. The CDR3 DNA is TGTGCCAGCAGCCCGAGAAGGACAGGGGGCGGCTCCTACGAGCAGTACTTC.

The chain carries TRBV28 and TRBJ1-2; maybe TRBD1 (5 bases). V was trimmed by 2 bases and J by 7 bases, leaving 17 bases between them. CDR3 length: 15 amino acids. Germline-derived CDR1 and CDR2 are MDHEN and SYDVKM. CDR3 in DNA: TGTGCCAGCAGTTTAGGTGGGGCAGGGTTGAGTGGCTACACCTTC. Translated, it gives CASSLGGAGLSGYTF.

The rearrangement links TRBV6-2 or TRBV6-3 to TRBJ2-7; 7 positions agree with TRBD1. This CDR3 has 15 amino acids. V gave up 4 bases and J gave up 2 bases; unmatched junction bases: 8. Looked up from germline, CDR1 is MNHEY and CDR2 is SVGEGT. The CDR3 DNA sequence: TGTGCCAGCAGTTTACTGGGACAGTGGGCCTACGAGCAGTACTTC. Protein: CASSLLGQWAYEQYF.

The chain joins TRBV3-1 (or the pseudogene TRBV3-2) to TRBJ2-1; maybe TRBD2 (5 bases). V gave up 4 bases and J gave up 8 bases, with 15 bases separating them. Germline V gene data show CDR1 as LGHDT and CDR2 as YNNKEL (reference sequence). The CDR3 runs to 14 residues. The chain's CDR3 is CASSPPLSGDEQFF. As DNA, the CDR3 is TGTGCCAGCAGCCCCCCGTTGTCCGGGGATGAGCAGTTCTTC.